These T cell receptor beta chains were read from a single sample in a study of cytomegalovirus exposure and HLA in healthy donors. The assay was immunoSEQ multiplex PCR, and TCRdb's table has in-frame clones only and misses some. The table lists 250,000 to 400,000 clones, around 90% of them singletons. The sequenced sample consisted of PBMCs. The origin of the receptors is a young man in good health and CMV-seronegative. The CDR3 runs from the conserved cysteine through the conserved F or W. D genes are given only for firm matches. Size values are once, few and many counts, or a class for expanded clones, and some rows have none.

V,J,size,D,DNA,CDR3
TRBV6-6,TRBJ1-2,NA,TRBD1,TGTGCCAGCAGCAGGGACAGTGTAGCTAACTATGGCTACACCTTC,CASSRDSVANYGYTF
TRBV15,TRBJ1-6,NA,NA,TGTGCCACCAGCAGAGAGGGGGGGAATCGGGGCCCCCTCCACTTT,CATSREGGNRGPLHF
TRBV29-1,TRBJ2-7,NA,TRBD1,TGCAGCGTTGGGGGACAGGGGGTGACCTACGAGCAGTACTTC,CSVGGQGVTYEQYF
TRBV9,TRBJ1-2,NA,TRBD1,TGTGCCAGCAGCGTAGACACCCCAGGGGGCTATGGCTACACCTTC,CASSVDTPGGYGYTF
TRBV11-2,TRBJ1-3,NA,TRBD1,TGTGCCAGCAGTTCGTTGGACAGGCTGAGGGGAAACACCATATATTTT,CASSSLDRLRGNTIYF
TRBV5-1,TRBJ2-5,NA,TRBD1,TGCGCCAGCAGCTTCCTCGACAGGGCCCATGAGACCCAGTACTTC,CASSFLDRAHETQYF
TRBV11-2,TRBJ2-1,once,NA,TGTGCCAGCAGCCCCGATGTGGGCAGTACTCAGTTCTTC,CASSPDVGSTQFF
TRBV13,TRBJ2-3,once,NA,TGTGCCAGCAGCCTCCAGCGGTCCACAGATACGCAGTATTTT,CASSLQRSTDTQYF
TRBV19,TRBJ2-4,NA,NA,TGTGCCAGTAGTATAGAGGCGGGCGCGGGGTCCATTCAGTACTTC,CASSIEAGAGSIQYF
TRBV29-1,TRBJ1-6,NA,TRBD1,TGCAGCGCCCGGGACAGGGTTGGTCCCCTCCACTTT,CSARDRVGPLHF
TRBV5-1,TRBJ2-1,NA,NA,TGCGCCAGCAGCTCCACAGGGACAGAGCAGTTCTTC,CASSSTGTEQFF
TRBV13,TRBJ2-7,few,TRBD2,TGTGCCAGCCGCCTAGCGGGTGTTTACGAGCAGTACTTC,CASRLAGVYEQYF
TRBV27,TRBJ2-3,NA,NA,TGTGCCAGCAGAGACAGCAACACAGATACGCAGTATTTT,CASRDSNTDTQYF
TRBV6-6,TRBJ1-3,NA,NA,TGTGCCAGCAGTTACGGGGGCCTCTCTGGAAACACCATATATTTT,CASSYGGLSGNTIYF
TRBV11-2,TRBJ1-1,NA,TRBD1,TGTGCCAGCAGCCCCGACAGGGCGAGGACTGAAGCTTTCTTT,CASSPDRARTEAFF
TRBV6-1,TRBJ1-2,NA,TRBD1,TGTGCCAGCATCCTAAGGGACAGGGAATTTTACGGCTACACCTTC,CASILRDREFYGYTF
TRBV7-2,TRBJ2-1,NA,NA,TGTGCCAGCAGCTTAGTAGGTCGTGGGACTGATGAGCAGTTCTTC,CASSLVGRGTDEQFF
TRBV5-1,TRBJ2-7,NA,NA,TGCGCCAGCAGCTTGGTCGTGACGGGAACCTACGAGCAGTACTTC,CASSLVVTGTYEQYF
TRBV4-1,TRBJ2-1,NA,NA,TGCGCCAGCAGCCAAGAGAGGGGGGGACGGAGGAATGAGCAGTTCTTC,CASSQERGGRRNEQFF
TRBV30,TRBJ1-1,NA,NA,TGTGCCTGGGGGTCGGGCACTGAAGCTTTCTTT,CAWGSGTEAFF
TRBV6-6,TRBJ1-2,NA,NA,TGTGCCAGCAGTTACTCGAAGAGGAGTGGCTACACCTTC,CASSYSKRSGYTF
TRBV9,TRBJ1-2,NA,TRBD1,TGTGCCAGCAGCTTGGGGACAGGGGTGGTGGATCTTGGCTACACCTTC,CASSLGTGVVDLGYTF
TRBV30,TRBJ1-1,NA,TRBD1,TGTGCCCGCCTGACAGGGCCCGGCACTGAAGCTTTCTTT,CARLTGPGTEAFF
TRBV6-6,TRBJ1-5,NA,NA,TGTGCCAGCAGTTACGGGGGGACGGTGAATTTT,CASSYGGTVNF
TRBV7-9,TRBJ2-3,NA,NA,TGTGCCAGCAGCTTAAGGCGGTGGGGGGACGCAGATACGCAGTATTTT,CASSLRRWGDADTQYF
TRBV29-1,TRBJ1-2,once,NA,TGCAGCGTTAGAGAATCAGGAGGGTATGGCTACACCTTC,CSVRESGGYGYTF
TRBV7-9,TRBJ2-1,NA,NA,TGTGCCAGCAGCCGGACTCGAGAGCAGTTCTTC,CASSRTREQFF
TRBV5-1,TRBJ2-7,NA,TRBD1,TGCGCCAGCAGCTTGGGGGATAGACAGGGTGGCCGCGAGCAGTACTTC,CASSLGDRQGGREQYF
TRBV4-2,TRBJ2-2,NA,NA,TGTGCCAGCAGCCAAGATGGGGGCTTCGGGGAGCTGTTTTTT,CASSQDGGFGELFF
TRBV7-2,TRBJ1-4,NA,TRBD1,TGTGCCAGCAGCTTAGCGAGGACAGGGGGCACCCACGAAAAACTGTTTTTT,CASSLARTGGTHEKLFF
TRBV12-2,TRBJ2-5,NA,NA,TGTGCAAGTCGCTTACCGTACTACAGGGATGACGACCAAGAGACCCAGTACTTC,CASRLPYYRDDDQETQYF
TRBV4-1,TRBJ1-2,NA,NA,TGCGCCAGCAGCCAAGGAGTGCTATCTAACTATGGCTACACCTTC,CASSQGVLSNYGYTF
TRBV4-1,TRBJ2-1,NA,TRBD1,TGCGCCAGCAGCCCCGGGACAGGGCGGTCCAATGAGCAGTTCTTC,CASSPGTGRSNEQFF
TRBV6-1,TRBJ2-7,NA,TRBD2,TGTGCCAGCACTCTAAGCGGGAGCTCCTACGAGCAGTACTTC,CASTLSGSSYEQYF
TRBV7-6,TRBJ1-4,NA,NA,TGTGCCAGCAGCTTCCCAGGGTATAATGAAAAACTGTTTTTT,CASSFPGYNEKLFF
TRBV7-2,TRBJ2-7,NA,NA,TGTGCCAGCAGCTTACCGAGCTCCTACGAGCAGTACTTC,CASSLPSSYEQYF
TRBV27,TRBJ2-2,once,NA,TGTGCCGAAGGGCGGCGGGGTGAGGGCGGGGAGCTGTTTTTT,CAEGRRGEGGELFF
TRBV5-6,TRBJ1-1,NA,NA,TGTGCCAGCAGCTCGGCAGGGTGGGCGGCCCGAGAAGCTTTCTTT,CASSSAGWAAREAFF
TRBV7-8,TRBJ1-1,once,NA,TGTGCCAGCAGCTTAGTGGGAGGCCTCGGCACTGAAGCTTTCTTT,CASSLVGGLGTEAFF
TRBV4-2,TRBJ2-7,few,NA,TGTGCCAGCAGCCAAGATCGGCAACAGGGCTACGAGCAGTACTTC,CASSQDRQQGYEQYF
TRBV6-5,TRBJ1-1,NA,TRBD1,TGTGCCAGCAGTTACGGGACAGGGTTCATTGTCACTGAAGCTTTCTTT,CASSYGTGFIVTEAFF
TRBV10-3,TRBJ1-3,once,NA,TGTGCCATGGGCGTAACAGGAACCATCTCCTCTGGAAACACCATATATTTT,CAMGVTGTISSGNTIYF
TRBV2,TRBJ1-2,once,NA,NA,CASILGQGRSGSPRANYGYTF
TRBV6-1,TRBJ2-7,few,TRBD1,TGTGCCAGCAAACCGGGACAGGGAAACTACGAGCAGTACTTC,CASKPGQGNYEQYF
TRBV2,TRBJ2-7,NA,NA,TGTGCCAGCGGAGACGGCTACGAGCAGTACTTC,CASGDGYEQYF
TRBV6-1,TRBJ1-4,NA,TRBD1,TGTGCCAGCAGTGAAGCAGGGACAGGGGGTAGGCAACTGTTTTTT,CASSEAGTGGRQLFF
TRBV4-3,TRBJ2-2,NA,NA,TGCGCCAGCAGCCAAGGGTTCCACGAGGTCACCGGGGAGCTGTTTTTT,CASSQGFHEVTGELFF
TRBV11-2,TRBJ1-2,NA,NA,TGTGCCAGCAGCCCGGAGGGAGCAAGAAACTATGGCTACACCTTC,CASSPEGARNYGYTF
TRBV6-6,TRBJ2-7,NA,TRBD1,TGTGCCAGCAGCCCATTCCGCGGGACAGGGCCAGGGGAGCAGTACTTC,CASSPFRGTGPGEQYF
TRBV5-4,TRBJ1-1,few,TRBD1,TGTGCCAGCAGCCCCGGACAGGGGAGGGGTTTTGAAGCTTTCTTT,CASSPGQGRGFEAFF
TRBV6-1,TRBJ2-6,few,NA,TGTGCCAGCAGTGAAACCGGGGCTGGGGCCAACGTCCTGACTTTC,CASSETGAGANVLTF
TRBV7-9,TRBJ1-3,once,NA,TGTGCCAGCAGCCCCCCCCGGGGAAACTCTGGAAACACCATATATTTT,CASSPPRGNSGNTIYF
TRBV20-1,TRBJ2-7,NA,TRBD2,TGCAGTGCTAGCGGGGGGGCAGGGCAGTACTTC,CSASGGAGQYF
TRBV19,TRBJ2-3,NA,TRBD2,TGTGCCAGTAGTATTCTAATAGCGGGGGGCGGTACAGATACGCAGTATTTT,CASSILIAGGGTDTQYF
TRBV5-1,TRBJ2-7,few,NA,TGCGCCAGCAGCTTGAACAACGAGCAGTACTTC,CASSLNNEQYF
TRBV5-1,TRBJ2-7,NA,NA,TGCGCCAGCAGCCCTAACAGGGCCGAGCAGTACTTC,CASSPNRAEQYF
TRBV4-3,TRBJ2-1,NA,NA,TGCGCCAGCAGCCAAGCCCAAGCCGTTAGCGGCCACAATGAGCAGTTCTTC,CASSQAQAVSGHNEQFF